This paragraph covers one TCR beta chain sequence. Its antigen is as yet unknown. Germline and junction disagree at one end, which may indicate a read error. The data originate from a study of cytomegalovirus exposure and HLA in healthy donors. Study summary: Of about 400 genotyped donors, approximately 80% clustered with self-reported Caucasian donors.

CDR3 length: 14 residues. From germline, CDR1 is SQVTM and CDR2 ANQGSEA. The PCR used 60 Vbeta and 13 Jbeta primers. TCRdb's copy holds only in-frame clones and misses some; the assay was immunoSEQ multiplex PCR. The sample lists approximately 110,000 clones, more than 9.5% occurring once. The study, taken as a whole, reports: Reports state that TCR beta sequences accurately predicted most subjects' HLA-A and HLA-B alleles. Association of approximately 16,000 TCR beta sequences with HLA alleles was found at 0.05 false discovery rate in a later analysis.

The sequencing input was PBMCs. The rearrangement joins TRBV29-1 to TRBJ1-2; 9 nucleotides match TRBD1. The clonotype originates from a man between 35 and 55 years old in good health and CMV-seropositive. The CDR3: CSVEATGGYYGYPF. Here the CDR3 DNA reads TGCAGCGTTGAGGCAACAGGGGGCTACTATGGCTACCCCTTC.